This T cell receptor beta chain is from a study of blood T cell repertoires in COVID-19. Across the whole study: Nucleic acid was either cDNA or gDNA, and it came from T cells, B-cell-depleted T cells, or PBMCs.

Method: immunoSEQ multiplex PCR; TCRdb's copy keeps in-frame clones and lacks some. The sample comprises 350,000 or so clones, about 92% of which are singletons, and approximately 17% rests with the top ten. Germline CDR1 reads LNHDA; CDR2 reads SQIVND (reference sequence). Trimming removed 3 bases from V and 3 bases from J; junction bases left unmatched: 5. This CDR3 spans 15 amino acids. This rearrangement joins TRBV19 to TRBJ2-3; 8 bases agree with TRBD2. The TCR sequence derives from a woman in her 30s who had recovered from COVID-19. The sequencing sample was made of PBMCs or T cells enriched from blood (not recorded which). The CDR3 nucleotides read TGTGCCAGTAGTATTCCAAGCGGGGGAACAGATACGCAGTATTTT. Residues: CASSIPSGGTDTQYF. The full variable domain, its missing parts supplied by reference TRBV19 and TRBJ2-3, is DGGITQSPKYLFRKEGQNVTLSCEQNLNHDAMYWYRQDPGQGLRLIYYSQIVNDFQKGDIAEGYSVSREKKESFPLTVTSAQKNPTAFYLCASSIPSGGTDTQYFGPGTRLTVL.